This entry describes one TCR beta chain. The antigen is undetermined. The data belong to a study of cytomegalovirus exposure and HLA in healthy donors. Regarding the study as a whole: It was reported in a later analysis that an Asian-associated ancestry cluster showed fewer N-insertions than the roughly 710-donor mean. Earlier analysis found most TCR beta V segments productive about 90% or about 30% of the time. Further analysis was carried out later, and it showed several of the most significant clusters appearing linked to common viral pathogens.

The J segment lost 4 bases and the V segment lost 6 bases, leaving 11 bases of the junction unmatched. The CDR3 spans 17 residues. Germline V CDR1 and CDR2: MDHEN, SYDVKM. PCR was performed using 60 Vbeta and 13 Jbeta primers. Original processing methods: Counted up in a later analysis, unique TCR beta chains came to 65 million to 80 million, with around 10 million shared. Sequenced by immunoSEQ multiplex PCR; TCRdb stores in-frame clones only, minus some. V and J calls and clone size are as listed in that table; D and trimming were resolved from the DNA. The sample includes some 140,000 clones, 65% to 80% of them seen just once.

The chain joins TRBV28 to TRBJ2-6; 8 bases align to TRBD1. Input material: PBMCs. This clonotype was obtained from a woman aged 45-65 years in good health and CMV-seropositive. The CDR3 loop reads CASSSDRVLLGANVLTF. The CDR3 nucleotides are TGTGCCAGCAGCTCGGACAGGGTCCTTTTGGGGGCCAACGTCCTGACTTTC.